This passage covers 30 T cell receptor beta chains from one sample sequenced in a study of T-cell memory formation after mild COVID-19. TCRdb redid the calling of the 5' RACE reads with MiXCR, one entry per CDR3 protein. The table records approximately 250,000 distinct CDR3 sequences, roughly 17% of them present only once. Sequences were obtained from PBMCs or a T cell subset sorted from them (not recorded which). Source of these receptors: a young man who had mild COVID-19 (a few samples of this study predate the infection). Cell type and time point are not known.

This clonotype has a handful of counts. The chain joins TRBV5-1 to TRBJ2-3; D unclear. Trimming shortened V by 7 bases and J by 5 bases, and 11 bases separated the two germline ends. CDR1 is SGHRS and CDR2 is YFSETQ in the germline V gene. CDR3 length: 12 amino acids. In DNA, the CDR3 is TGCGCCAGCGGGGTATCGGGAGATACGCAGTATTTT. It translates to CASGVSGDTQYF.

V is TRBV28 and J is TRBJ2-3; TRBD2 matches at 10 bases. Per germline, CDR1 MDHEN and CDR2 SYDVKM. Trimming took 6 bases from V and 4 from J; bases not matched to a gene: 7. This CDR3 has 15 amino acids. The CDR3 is CASRPLAGVADTQYF. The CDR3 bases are TGTGCCAGCAGACCCCTAGCGGGGGTGGCAGATACGCAGTATTTT. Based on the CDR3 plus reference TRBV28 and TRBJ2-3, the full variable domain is DVKVTQSSRYLVKRTGEKVFLECVQDMDHENMFWYRQDPGLGLRLIYFSYDVKMKEKGDIPEGYSVSREKKERFSLILESASTNQTSMYLCASRPLAGVADTQYFGPGTRLTVL.

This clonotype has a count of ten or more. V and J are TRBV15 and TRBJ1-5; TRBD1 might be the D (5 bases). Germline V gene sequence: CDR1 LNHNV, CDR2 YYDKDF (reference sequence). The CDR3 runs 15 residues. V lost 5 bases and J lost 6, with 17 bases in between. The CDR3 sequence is CATSRAPSGGQPQHF. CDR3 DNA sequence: TGTGCCACCAGCCGAGCTCCTAGTGGGGGTCAGCCCCAGCATTTT. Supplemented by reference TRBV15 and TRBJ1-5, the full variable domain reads DAMVIQNPRYQVTQFGKPVTLSCSQTLNHNVMYWYQQKSSQAPKLLFHYYDKDFNNEADTPDNFQSRRPNTSFCFLDIRSPGLGDTAMYLCATSRAPSGGQPQHFGDGTRLSIL.

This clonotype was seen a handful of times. CDR3 region: CASRTPILGGKNEQFF. CDR3 sequence (DNA): TGTGCCAGCAGAACTCCGATACTAGGGGGTAAAAATGAGCAGTTCTTC. J is TRBJ2-1 and V is TRBV6-2 or TRBV6-3; TRBD1 might be the D (6 bases). The CDR3 has 16 amino acids. Germline lookup yields CDR1 MNHEY and CDR2 SVGEGT. Trimming shortened V by 6 bases and J by 7 bases, and 22 bases separated the two germline ends.

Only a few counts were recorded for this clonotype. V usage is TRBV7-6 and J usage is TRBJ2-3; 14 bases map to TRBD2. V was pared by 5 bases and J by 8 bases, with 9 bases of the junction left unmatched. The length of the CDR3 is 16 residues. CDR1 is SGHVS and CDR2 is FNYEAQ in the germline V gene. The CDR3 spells CASSPQGLAGVATQYF. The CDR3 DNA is TGTGCCAGCAGCCCGCAGGGACTAGCGGGGGTGGCTACGCAGTATTTT.

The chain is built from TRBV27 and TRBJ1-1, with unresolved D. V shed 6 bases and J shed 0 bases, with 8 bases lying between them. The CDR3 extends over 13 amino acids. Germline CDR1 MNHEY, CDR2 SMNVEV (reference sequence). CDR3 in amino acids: CASRGLLNTEAFF. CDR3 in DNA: TGTGCCAGCAGGGGTCTTCTGAACACTGAAGCTTTCTTT.

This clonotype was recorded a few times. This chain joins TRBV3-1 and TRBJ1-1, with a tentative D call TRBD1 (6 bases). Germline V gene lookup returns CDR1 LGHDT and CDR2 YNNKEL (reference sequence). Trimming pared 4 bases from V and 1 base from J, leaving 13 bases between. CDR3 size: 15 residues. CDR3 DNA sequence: TGTGCCAGCAGCCCATTCAGGGGACCGAACACTGAAGCTTTCTTT. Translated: CASSPFRGPNTEAFF.

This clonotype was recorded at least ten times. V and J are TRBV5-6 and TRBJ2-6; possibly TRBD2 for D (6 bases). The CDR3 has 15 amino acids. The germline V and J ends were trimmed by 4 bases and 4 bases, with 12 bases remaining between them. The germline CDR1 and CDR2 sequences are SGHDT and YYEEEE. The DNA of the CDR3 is TGTGCCAGCAGCCTGGGACTGTCAGGGGCCAACGTCCTGACTTTC. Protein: CASSLGLSGANVLTF.

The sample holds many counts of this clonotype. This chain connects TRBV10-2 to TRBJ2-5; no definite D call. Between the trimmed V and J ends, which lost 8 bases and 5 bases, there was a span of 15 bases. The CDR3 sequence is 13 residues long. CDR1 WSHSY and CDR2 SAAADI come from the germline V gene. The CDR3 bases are TGCGCCAGCTCGGTTTCAGGCCGGGAGACCCAGTACTTC. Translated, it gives CASSVSGRETQYF.

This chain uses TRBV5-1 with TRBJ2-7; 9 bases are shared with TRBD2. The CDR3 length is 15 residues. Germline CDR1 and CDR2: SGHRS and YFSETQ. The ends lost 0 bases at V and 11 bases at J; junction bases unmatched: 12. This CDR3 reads CASSLVGSAGGLEYV. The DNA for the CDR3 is TGCGCCAGCAGCTTGGTAGGTTCGGCGGGGGGGCTTGAGTACGTC.

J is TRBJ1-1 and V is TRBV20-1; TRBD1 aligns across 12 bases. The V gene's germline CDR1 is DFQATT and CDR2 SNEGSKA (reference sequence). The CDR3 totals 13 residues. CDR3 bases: TGCAGGGGACAGGGGGCGATGAACACTGAAGCTTTCTTT. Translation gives CRGQGAMNTEAFF.

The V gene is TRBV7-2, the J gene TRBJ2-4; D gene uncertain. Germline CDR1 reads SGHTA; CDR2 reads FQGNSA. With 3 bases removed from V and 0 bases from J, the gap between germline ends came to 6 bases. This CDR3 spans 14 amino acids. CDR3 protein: CASSLSEAKNIQYF. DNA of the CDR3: TGTGCCAGCAGCTTGAGCGAAGCCAAAAACATTCAGTACTTC.

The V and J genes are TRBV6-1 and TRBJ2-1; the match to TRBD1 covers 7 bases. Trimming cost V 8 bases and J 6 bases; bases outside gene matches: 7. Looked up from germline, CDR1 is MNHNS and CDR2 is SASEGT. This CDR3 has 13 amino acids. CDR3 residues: CASPGQYTNEQFF. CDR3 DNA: TGTGCCAGCCCGGGACAGTACACCAATGAGCAGTTCTTC.

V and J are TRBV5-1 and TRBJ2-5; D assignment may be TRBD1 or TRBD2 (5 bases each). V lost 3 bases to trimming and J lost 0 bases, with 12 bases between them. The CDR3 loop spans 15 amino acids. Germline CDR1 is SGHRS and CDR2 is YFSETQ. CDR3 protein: CASSSGPLYQETQYF. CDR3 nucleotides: TGCGCCAGCAGCTCGGGACCCCTTTACCAAGAGACCCAGTACTTC.

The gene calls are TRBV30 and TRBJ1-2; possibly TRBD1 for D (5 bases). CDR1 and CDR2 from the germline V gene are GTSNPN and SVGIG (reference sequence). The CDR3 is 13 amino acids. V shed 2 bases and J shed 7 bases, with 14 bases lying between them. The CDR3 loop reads CAWSPSGRGGYTF. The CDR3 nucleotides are TGTGCCTGGAGTCCCTCGGGGCGGGGTGGCTACACCTTC.

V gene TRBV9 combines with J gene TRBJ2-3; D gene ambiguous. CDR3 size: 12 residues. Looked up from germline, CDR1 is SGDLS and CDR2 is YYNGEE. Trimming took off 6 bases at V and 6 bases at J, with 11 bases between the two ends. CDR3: CASNLPRDTQYF. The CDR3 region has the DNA TGTGCCAGCAACCTGCCGAGGGATACGCAGTATTTT.

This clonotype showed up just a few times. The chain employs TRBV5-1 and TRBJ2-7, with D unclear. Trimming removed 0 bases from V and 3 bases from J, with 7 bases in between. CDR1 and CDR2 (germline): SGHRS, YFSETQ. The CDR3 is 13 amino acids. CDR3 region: CASSLVADYEQYF. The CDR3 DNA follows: TGCGCCAGCAGCTTGGTGGCAGACTACGAGCAGTACTTC.

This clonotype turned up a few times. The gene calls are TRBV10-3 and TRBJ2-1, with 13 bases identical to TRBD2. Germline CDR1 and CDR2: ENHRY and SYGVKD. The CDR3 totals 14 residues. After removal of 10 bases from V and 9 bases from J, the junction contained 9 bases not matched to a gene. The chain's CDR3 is CATRLAGGRGEQFF. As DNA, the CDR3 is TGTGCCACCAGACTAGCGGGGGGTCGAGGTGAGCAGTTCTTC.

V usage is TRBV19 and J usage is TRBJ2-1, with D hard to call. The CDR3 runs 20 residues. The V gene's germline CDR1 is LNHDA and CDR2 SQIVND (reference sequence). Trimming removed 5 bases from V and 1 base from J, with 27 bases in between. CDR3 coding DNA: TGTGCCAGTAGTCCGATTTATGTCGCCCCCGGGTCCCTATCCTACAATGAGCAGTTCTTC. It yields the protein CASSPIYVAPGSLSYNEQFF.

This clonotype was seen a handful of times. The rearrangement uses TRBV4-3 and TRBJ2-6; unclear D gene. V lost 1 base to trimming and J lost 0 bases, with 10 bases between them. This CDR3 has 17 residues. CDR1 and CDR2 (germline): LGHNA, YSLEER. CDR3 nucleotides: TGCGCCAGCAGCCAAGTAGAGGAGCGCTCTGGGGCCAACGTCCTGACTTTC. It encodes CASSQVEERSGANVLTF.

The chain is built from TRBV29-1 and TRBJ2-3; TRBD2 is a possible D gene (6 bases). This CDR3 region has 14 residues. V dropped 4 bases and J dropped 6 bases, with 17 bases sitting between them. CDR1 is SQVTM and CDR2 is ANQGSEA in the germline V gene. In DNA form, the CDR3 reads TGCAGCGTTGGGGGTAGCGGTACGTCTGATACGCAGTATTTT. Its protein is CSVGGSGTSDTQYF.

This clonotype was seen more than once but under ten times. Here the CDR3 reads CSASGQGGEKLFF. The CDR3 region has the DNA TGCAGTGCTAGTGGGCAGGGTGGGGAAAAACTGTTTTTT. The V gene is TRBV20-1, the J gene TRBJ1-4, with D tentatively TRBD1 (5 bases). From germline, CDR1 is DFQATT and CDR2 SNEGSKA (reference sequence). V lost 3 bases, J lost 8 bases, and 13 bases lay in between. The CDR3 totals 13 residues.

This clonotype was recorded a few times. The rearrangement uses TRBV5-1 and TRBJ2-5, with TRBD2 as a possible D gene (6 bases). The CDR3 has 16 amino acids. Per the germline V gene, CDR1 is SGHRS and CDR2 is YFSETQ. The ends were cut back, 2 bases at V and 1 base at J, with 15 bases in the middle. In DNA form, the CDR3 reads TGCGCCAGCAGCTTTTCGGCCCGGGGAGGCCAAGAGACCCAGTACTTC. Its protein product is CASSFSARGGQETQYF.

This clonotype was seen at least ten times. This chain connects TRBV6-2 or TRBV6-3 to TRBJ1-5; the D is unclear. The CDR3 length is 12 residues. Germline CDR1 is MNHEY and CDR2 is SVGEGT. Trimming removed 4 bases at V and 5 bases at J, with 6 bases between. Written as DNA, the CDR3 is TGTGCCAGCAGTTTCCCCGATCAGCCCCAGCATTTT. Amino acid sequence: CASSFPDQPQHF.

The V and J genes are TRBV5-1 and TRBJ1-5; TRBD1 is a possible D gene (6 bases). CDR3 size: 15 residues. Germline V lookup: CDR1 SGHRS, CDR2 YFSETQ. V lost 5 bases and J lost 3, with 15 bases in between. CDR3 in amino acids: CASRPYRAHNQPQHF. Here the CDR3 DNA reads TGCGCCAGCAGACCTTACAGGGCCCACAATCAGCCCCAGCATTTT.

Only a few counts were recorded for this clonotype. This chain's CDR3 is CASSQLAGALGTQYF. CDR3 nucleotide sequence: TGTGCCAGCAGCCAACTAGCGGGGGCTCTCGGTACGCAGTATTTT. The V and J genes are TRBV6-5 and TRBJ2-3, with 11 bases that match TRBD2. The CDR3 extends over 15 amino acids. The germline CDR1 and CDR2 sequences are MNHEY and SVGAGI. After removal of 6 bases from V and 8 bases from J, the junction contained 10 bases not matched to a gene.

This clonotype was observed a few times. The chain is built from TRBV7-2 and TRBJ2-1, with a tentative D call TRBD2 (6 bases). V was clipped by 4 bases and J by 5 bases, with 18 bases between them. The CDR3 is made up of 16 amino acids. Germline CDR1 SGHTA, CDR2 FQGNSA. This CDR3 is CASSSLDRGTNNEQFF. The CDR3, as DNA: TGTGCCAGCAGCTCCCTCGATCGCGGGACGAACAATGAGCAGTTCTTC.

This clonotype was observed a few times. The CDR3 coding sequence is TGCGCCAGCAGCCAAAGGTCTAACTATGGCTACACCTTC. It translates to CASSQRSNYGYTF. V usage is TRBV4-1 and J usage is TRBJ1-2; D is unclear. The germline V gene has CDR1 MGHRA and CDR2 YSYEKL. The CDR3 spans 13 residues. Trimming removed 2 bases from V and 0 bases from J, with 4 bases in between.

DNA for the CDR3: TGTGCCACCAGCATAGGACTAGCGGGAAGCACAGATACGCAGTATTTT. It encodes CATSIGLAGSTDTQYF. J is TRBJ2-3 and V is TRBV15; 12 positions agree with TRBD2. V trimming: 4 bases; J trimming: 0 bases; junction bases outside the gene matches: 2. Germline V lookup: CDR1 LNHNV, CDR2 YYDKDF (reference sequence). There are 16 residues in the CDR3.

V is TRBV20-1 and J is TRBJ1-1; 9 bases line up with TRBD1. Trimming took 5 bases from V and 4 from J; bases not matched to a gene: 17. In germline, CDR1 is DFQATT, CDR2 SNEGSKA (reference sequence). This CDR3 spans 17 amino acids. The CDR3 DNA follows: TGCAGTGCTCCTCCTCGTTACAGGGGGCGGGTTGGCACTGAAGCTTTCTTT. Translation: CSAPPRYRGRVGTEAFF.